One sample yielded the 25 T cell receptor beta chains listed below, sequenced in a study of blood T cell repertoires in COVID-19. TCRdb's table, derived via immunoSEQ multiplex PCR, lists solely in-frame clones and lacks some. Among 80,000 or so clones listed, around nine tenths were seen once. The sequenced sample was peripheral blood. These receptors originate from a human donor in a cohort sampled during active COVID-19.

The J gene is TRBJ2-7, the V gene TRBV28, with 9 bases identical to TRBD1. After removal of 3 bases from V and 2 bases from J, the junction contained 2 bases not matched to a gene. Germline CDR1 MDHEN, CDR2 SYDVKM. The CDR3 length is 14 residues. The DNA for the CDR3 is TGTGCCAGCAGTTTGACAGGGGGGACCTACGAGCAGTACTTC. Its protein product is CASSLTGGTYEQYF.

The CDR3 DNA reads as TGTGCCAGCAGTAGCGGCCCCTATGGCTACACCTTC. Protein sequence: CASSSGPYGYTF. V and J are TRBV6-5 and TRBJ1-2; D is undetermined. Germline V gene data show CDR1 as MNHEY and CDR2 as SVGAGI. The V gene lost 5 bases and the J gene lost 4 bases, with 8 bases spanning the gap. The CDR3 is 12 amino acids.

The CDR3 nucleotides read TGTGCCAGCAGTACCAGACAGGTTAAAGAAAAACTGTTTTTT. It is translated as CASSTRQVKEKLFF. The chain couples TRBV6-5 to TRBJ1-4; TRBD1 might be the D (6 bases). The germline V and J ends were trimmed by 5 bases and 8 bases, with 15 bases remaining between them. Looked up from germline, CDR1 is MNHEY and CDR2 is SVGAGI. This CDR3 is 14 amino acids long.

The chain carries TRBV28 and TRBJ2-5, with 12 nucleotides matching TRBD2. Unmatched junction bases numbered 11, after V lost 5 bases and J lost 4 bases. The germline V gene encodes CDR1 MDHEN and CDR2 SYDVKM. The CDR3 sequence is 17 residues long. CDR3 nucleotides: TGTGCCAGCAGTCCGGGACTAGCGGGCCCCGTAGGAGAGACCCAGTACTTC. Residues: CASSPGLAGPVGETQYF.

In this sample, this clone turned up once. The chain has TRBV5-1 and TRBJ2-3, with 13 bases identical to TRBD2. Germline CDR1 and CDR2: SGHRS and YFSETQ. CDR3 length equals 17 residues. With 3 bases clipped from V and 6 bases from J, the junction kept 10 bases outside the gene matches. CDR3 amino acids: CASSSGVVLAGGDTQYF. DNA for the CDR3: TGCGCCAGCAGCTCTGGTGTGGTACTAGCGGGGGGGGATACGCAGTATTTT.

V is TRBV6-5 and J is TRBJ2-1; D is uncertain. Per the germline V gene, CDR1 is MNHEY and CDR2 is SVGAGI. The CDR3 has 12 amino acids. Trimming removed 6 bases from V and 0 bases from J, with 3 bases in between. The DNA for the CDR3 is TGTGCCAGCAGGCGCTCCTACAATGAGCAGTTCTTC. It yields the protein CASRRSYNEQFF.

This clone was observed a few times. The chain's CDR3 is CASSLAASGEQYF. In DNA, the CDR3 is TGTGCCAGCAGCTTAGCAGCCTCCGGCGAGCAGTACTTC. J is TRBJ2-7 and V is TRBV7-6; D gene ambiguous. V was clipped by 0 bases and J by 6 bases, with 9 bases between them. Germline lookup yields CDR1 SGHVS and CDR2 FNYEAQ. The CDR3 is 13 residues long.

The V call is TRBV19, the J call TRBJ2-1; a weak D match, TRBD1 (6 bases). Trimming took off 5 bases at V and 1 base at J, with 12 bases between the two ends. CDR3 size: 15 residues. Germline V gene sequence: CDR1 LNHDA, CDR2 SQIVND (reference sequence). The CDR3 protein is CASSRAGVSYNEQFF. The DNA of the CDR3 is TGTGCCAGTAGTCGGGCAGGGGTGTCCTACAATGAGCAGTTCTTC.

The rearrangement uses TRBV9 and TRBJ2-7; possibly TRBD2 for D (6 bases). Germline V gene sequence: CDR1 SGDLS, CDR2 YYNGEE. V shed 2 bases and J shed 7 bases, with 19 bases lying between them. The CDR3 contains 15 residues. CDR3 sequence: CASSVGGEQWGEQYF. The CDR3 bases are TGTGCCAGCAGCGTCGGGGGAGAACAGTGGGGAGAGCAGTACTTC.

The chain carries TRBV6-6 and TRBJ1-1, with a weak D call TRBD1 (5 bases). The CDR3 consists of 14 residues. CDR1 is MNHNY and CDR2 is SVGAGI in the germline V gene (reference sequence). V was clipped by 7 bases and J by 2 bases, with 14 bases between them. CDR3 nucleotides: TGTGCCAGCACCTTCTCGGGGGTTAACACTGAAGCTTTCTTT. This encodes CASTFSGVNTEAFF.

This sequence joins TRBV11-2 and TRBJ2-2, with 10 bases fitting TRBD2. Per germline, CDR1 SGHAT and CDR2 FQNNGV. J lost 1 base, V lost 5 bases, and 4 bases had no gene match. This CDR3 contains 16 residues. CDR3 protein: CASSPERGGNTGELFF. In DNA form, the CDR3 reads TGTGCCAGCAGCCCTGAGCGGGGGGGGAACACCGGGGAGCTGTTTTTT.

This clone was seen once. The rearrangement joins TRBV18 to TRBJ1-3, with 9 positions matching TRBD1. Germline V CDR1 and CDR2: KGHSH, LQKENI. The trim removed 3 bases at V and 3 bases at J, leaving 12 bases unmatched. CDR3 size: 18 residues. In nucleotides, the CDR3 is TGTGCCAGCTCACCCCTACCCCAACAGGGGGCGATTGGAAACACCATATATTTT. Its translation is CASSPLPQQGAIGNTIYF.

DNA of the CDR3: TGTGCCAGCAGCTTAACCACTAACACAGATACGCAGTATTTT. It specifies CASSLTTNTDTQYF. The V call is TRBV11-3, the J call TRBJ2-3, with D hard to call. The CDR3 is 14 amino acids. Germline lookup yields CDR1 SGHNT and CDR2 YENEEA. V dropped 2 bases and J dropped 2 bases, with 8 bases sitting between them.

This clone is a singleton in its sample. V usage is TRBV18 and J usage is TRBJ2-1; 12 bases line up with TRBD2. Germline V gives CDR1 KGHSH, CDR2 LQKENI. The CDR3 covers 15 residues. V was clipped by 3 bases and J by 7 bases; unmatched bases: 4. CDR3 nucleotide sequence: TGTGCCAGCTCACCCCCTAGCGGGGGGGTTAATGAGCAGTTCTTC. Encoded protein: CASSPPSGGVNEQFF.

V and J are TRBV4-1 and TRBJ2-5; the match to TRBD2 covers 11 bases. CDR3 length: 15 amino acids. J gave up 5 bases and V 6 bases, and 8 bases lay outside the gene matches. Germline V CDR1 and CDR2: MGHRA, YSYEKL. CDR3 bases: TGCGCCAGCAGTCTAGCGGGAGGATTCGGTGAGACCCAGTACTTC. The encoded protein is CASSLAGGFGETQYF.

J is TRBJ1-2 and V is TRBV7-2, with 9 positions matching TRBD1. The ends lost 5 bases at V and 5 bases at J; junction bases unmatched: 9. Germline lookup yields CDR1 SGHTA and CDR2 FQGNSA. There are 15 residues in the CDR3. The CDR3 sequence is CASSPTTGGGYGYTF. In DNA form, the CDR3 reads TGTGCCAGCAGCCCAACGACAGGGGGTGGTTATGGCTACACCTTC.

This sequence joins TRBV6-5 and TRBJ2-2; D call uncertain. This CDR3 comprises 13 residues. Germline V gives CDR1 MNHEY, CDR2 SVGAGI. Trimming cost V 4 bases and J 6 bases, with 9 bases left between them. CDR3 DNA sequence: TGTGCCAGCAGTTCGAGAGGCCCCGGGGAGCTGTTTTTT. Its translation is CASSSRGPGELFF.

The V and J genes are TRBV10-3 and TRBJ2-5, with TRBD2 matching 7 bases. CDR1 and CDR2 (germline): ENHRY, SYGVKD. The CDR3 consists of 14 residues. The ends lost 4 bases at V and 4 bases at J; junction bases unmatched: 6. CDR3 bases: TGTGCCATCAGTGTTGTAGGGGAGGGAGAGACCCAGTACTTC. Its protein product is CAISVVGEGETQYF.

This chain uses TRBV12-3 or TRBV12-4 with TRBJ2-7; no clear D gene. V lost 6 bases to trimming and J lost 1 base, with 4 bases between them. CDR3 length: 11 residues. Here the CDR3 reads CASSTSYEQYF. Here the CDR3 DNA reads TGTGCCAGCAGCACATCCTACGAGCAGTACTTC.

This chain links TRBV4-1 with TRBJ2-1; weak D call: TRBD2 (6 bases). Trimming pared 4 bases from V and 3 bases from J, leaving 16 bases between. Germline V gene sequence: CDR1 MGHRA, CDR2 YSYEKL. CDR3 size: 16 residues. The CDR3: CASSRQLAIIYNEQFF. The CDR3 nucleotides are TGCGCCAGCAGCCGGCAACTAGCCATCATCTACAATGAGCAGTTCTTC.

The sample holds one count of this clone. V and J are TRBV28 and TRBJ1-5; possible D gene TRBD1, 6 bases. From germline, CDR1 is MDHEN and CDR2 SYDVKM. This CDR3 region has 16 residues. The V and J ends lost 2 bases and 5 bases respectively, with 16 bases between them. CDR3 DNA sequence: TGTGCCAGCAGTTTAAGGACAGCCTTCACCGATCAGCCCCAGCATTTT. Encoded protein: CASSLRTAFTDQPQHF.

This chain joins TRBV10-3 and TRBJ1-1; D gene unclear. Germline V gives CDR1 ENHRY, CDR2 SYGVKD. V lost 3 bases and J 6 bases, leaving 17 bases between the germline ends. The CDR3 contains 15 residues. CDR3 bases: TGTGCCATCAGTGATCATCGCGTCCGTCTCTCTGAAGCTTTCTTT. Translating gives CAISDHRVRLSEAFF.

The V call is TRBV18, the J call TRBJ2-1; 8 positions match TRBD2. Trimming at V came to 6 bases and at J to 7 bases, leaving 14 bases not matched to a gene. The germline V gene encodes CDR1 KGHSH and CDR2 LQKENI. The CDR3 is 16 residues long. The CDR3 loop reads CASSDTSGPLGNEQFF. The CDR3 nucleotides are TGTGCCAGCTCCGATACTAGCGGTCCTCTGGGGAATGAGCAGTTCTTC.

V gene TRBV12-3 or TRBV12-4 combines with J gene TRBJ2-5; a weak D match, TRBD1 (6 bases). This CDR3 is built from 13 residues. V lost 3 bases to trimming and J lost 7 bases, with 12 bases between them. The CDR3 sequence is CASSLQGKGTQYF. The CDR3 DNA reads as TGTGCCAGCAGTTTGCAGGGGAAGGGGACCCAGTACTTC.

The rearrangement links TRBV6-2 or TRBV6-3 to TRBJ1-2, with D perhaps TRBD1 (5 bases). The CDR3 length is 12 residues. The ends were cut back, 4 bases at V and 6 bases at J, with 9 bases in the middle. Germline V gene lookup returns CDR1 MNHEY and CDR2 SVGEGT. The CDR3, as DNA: TGTGCCAGCAGTTTCGTAGGGGATGGCTACACCTTC. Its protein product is CASSFVGDGYTF.